What follows is one T cell receptor beta chain and its context. These data are taken from a study of blood T cell repertoires in COVID-19. The CDR3 totals 15 residues. Per the germline V gene, CDR1 is MNHEY and CDR2 is SVGAGI. V lost 2 bases and J lost 3; bases outside the gene matches: 4. The data were produced by immunoSEQ multiplex PCR, yet TCRdb's version contains in-frame clones alone and is incomplete. The data hold 25,000 to 35,000 clones, with about 85% observed a single time. This sequence originates from a human donor in a cohort sampled during active COVID-19. Sequenced: peripheral blood. The V gene is TRBV6-5, the J gene TRBJ2-7, with TRBD1 matching over 10 bases. CDR3 in DNA: TGTGCCAGCAGTTACCGGGACAGGGGACTCTACGAGCAGTACTTC. It yields the protein CASSYRDRGLYEQYF.